These T cell receptor beta chains were read from a single sample in a study of blood T cell repertoires in COVID-19. Method: immunoSEQ multiplex PCR; TCRdb's copy keeps in-frame clones and lacks some. The data contain approximately 44,000 clones, roughly 80% of them singletons. The sequenced material came from peripheral blood. These receptors all stem from a woman at least 80 years old with acute or convalescent COVID-19. CDR3s include the opening cysteine and the closing phenylalanine or tryptophan. Fields, in order: D gene, J gene, clone size, V gene, CDR3 length, CDR3 DNA, CDR3 protein. The D gene is left open where the match is weak. The size entry is marked missing in some rows and otherwise reads once, few, many or a size class.

>-|TRBJ2-5|-|TRBV11-1|14
TGTGCCAGCAGCTTAGCGGAGTACCAAGAGACCCAGTACTTC
CASSLAEYQETQYF
>-|TRBJ2-5|-|TRBV25-1|13
TGTGCCAGCAGTGATACGGTTTTGGAGACCCAGTACTTC
CASSDTVLETQYF
>-|TRBJ1-5|-|TRBV15|14
TGTGCCACCAGCAGGAGGAATAGCAATCAGCCCCAGCATTTT
CATSRRNSNQPQHF
>-|TRBJ2-1|-|TRBV11-3|13
TGTGCCAGCAGCTTAGGTTCTAACAATGAGCAGTTCTTC
CASSLGSNNEQFF
>-|TRBJ2-7|-|TRBV11-3|13
TGTGCCAGCAGCCTCGCGAGCTCCTACGAGCAGTACTTC
CASSLASSYEQYF
>-|TRBJ2-1|few|TRBV5-1|13
TGCGCCAGCAACAGGGTGGAGGACCGGGAGCAGTTCTTC
CASNRVEDREQFF
>-|TRBJ2-3|few|TRBV5-1|15
TGCGCCAGCGGGACGACAGGTTCAGTATCAGATACGCAGTATTTT
CASGTTGSVSDTQYF
>-|TRBJ2-1|-|TRBV7-9|14
TGTGCCAGCAGCTTAGAGCACTCCTACAATGAGCAGTTCTTC
CASSLEHSYNEQFF
>TRBD1|TRBJ1-6|-|TRBV12-3/TRBV12-4|13
TGTGCCAGCAGTGGGGACAGGGTGTTACCCCTCCACTTT
CASSGDRVLPLHF
>-|TRBJ1-1|-|TRBV15|17
TGTGCCACCAGCAGAGATGTAGGGGGATTAATGAACACTGAAGCTTTCTTT
CATSRDVGGLMNTEAFF
>TRBD1|TRBJ1-4|-|TRBV5-1|14
TGCGCCAGCAGCCCCCGGGCAGGGGGTGAAAAACTGTTTTTT
CASSPRAGGEKLFF
>-|TRBJ2-5|-|TRBV28|14
TGTGCCAGCAGTCCACCCGGAGGGTTGGAGACCCAGTACTTC
CASSPPGGLETQYF
>-|TRBJ1-3|-|TRBV21-1|16
TGTGCCAGCAGCGGCCAGACAGACGCCTCTGGAAACACCATATATTTT
CASSGQTDASGNTIYF
>TRBD2|TRBJ2-7|-|TRBV5-6|18
TGTGCCAGCAGCTTGTCGCGGGGAGGGCCCGTTAGTCCCTACGAGCAGTACTTC
CASSLSRGGPVSPYEQYF
>TRBD1|TRBJ1-1|-|TRBV7-8|14
TGTGCCAGCAGCCGAGAACAGGGGTCGGGTGAAGCTTTCTTT
CASSREQGSGEAFF
>-|TRBJ1-6|-|TRBV6-4|15
TGTGCCAGCAGTTACGAAGGGAGATCCGATTCACCCCTCCACTTT
CASSYEGRSDSPLHF
>-|TRBJ1-1|-|TRBV10-3|13
TGTGCCATCAGTGAACAGGGCTCGACTGAAGCTTTCTTT
CAISEQGSTEAFF
>TRBD2|TRBJ2-7|-|TRBV5-4|15
TGTGCCAGCAGCCCCAGCGGGAGAGGGGCCTACGAGCAGTACTTC
CASSPSGRGAYEQYF
>-|TRBJ1-6|-|TRBV5-1|13
TGCGCCAGCAGCTTGACCCGAGAGTCACCCCTCCACTTT
CASSLTRESPLHF
>TRBD2|TRBJ2-3|-|TRBV5-1|17
TGCGCCAGCAGCTTGGAGGGACTAGCGGGAATTGGAGATACGCAGTATTTT
CASSLEGLAGIGDTQYF
>TRBD1|TRBJ2-5|-|TRBV6-5|15
TGTGCCAGCAGTCGGGACAGGGGGCGCCGGGAGACCCAGTACTTC
CASSRDRGRRETQYF
>TRBD2|TRBJ2-1|-|TRBV11-2|15
TGTGCCAGCGGTCTCGGGTTGCGGGAGGGCCTGGAGCAGTTCTTC
CASGLGLREGLEQFF
>TRBD1|TRBJ1-2|-|TRBV5-6|17
TGTGCCAGCAGCCCCTGGGCAGGGGGCCCCCGGGTTTCGGGCTACACCTTC
CASSPWAGGPRVSGYTF
>-|TRBJ2-1|-|TRBV3-1/TRBV3-2|15
TGTGCCAGCAGCCAAGACGAACAGAATTACAATGAGCAGTTCTTC
CASSQDEQNYNEQFF
>-|TRBJ1-2|-|TRBV5-6|14
TGTGCCAGCAGCTTGCTACAGTCACCTTATGGCTACACCTTC
CASSLLQSPYGYTF
>TRBD1|TRBJ1-2|-|TRBV2|13
TGTGCCAGCAGGGACAGGGTTAACTATGGCTACACCTTC
CASRDRVNYGYTF
>TRBD2|TRBJ2-1|-|TRBV3-1/TRBV3-2|15
TGTGCCAGCAGTATTAGCGGGAGTTTTGGCAATGAGCAGTTCTTC
CASSISGSFGNEQFF
>TRBD1|TRBJ2-5|-|TRBV11-1|14
TGTGCCAGCAGCCTACGACAGGGGGGTGAGACCCAGTACTTC
CASSLRQGGETQYF
>-|TRBJ1-2|-|TRBV7-9|11
TGTGCCAGCAGCTCCTCCTATGGCTACACCTTC
CASSSSYGYTF
>-|TRBJ1-1|once|TRBV30|15
TGTGCCTGGAGATATGGGGCGCTGGTGGGCACTGAAGCTTTCTTT
CAWRYGALVGTEAFF
>TRBD2|TRBJ2-1|-|TRBV27|16
TGTGCCAGCACAGGGGGGCTAGCGGGAGGGTACAATGAGCAGTTCTTC
CASTGGLAGGYNEQFF
>-|TRBJ1-2|-|TRBV29-1|12
TGCAGCGTTGTTAGCAGTATTTATGGCTACACCTTC
CSVVSSIYGYTF
>-|TRBJ1-5|-|TRBV2|13
TGTGCCAGCAGTCTATATAGCAATCAGCCCCAGCATTTT
CASSLYSNQPQHF
>-|TRBJ1-2|-|TRBV10-2|14
TGCGCCAGCAGTGAGACCCTGCAGAACTATGGCTACACCTTC
CASSETLQNYGYTF
>TRBD1|TRBJ2-2|-|TRBV19|16
TGTGCCAGTAGTCTCGACAGGGTTAGTAGGGCCGGGGAGCTGTTTTTT
CASSLDRVSRAGELFF
>TRBD2|TRBJ2-1|few|TRBV15|16
TGTGCCACCAGCAGGCCGGGACTAGCCTTATACAATGAGCAGTTCTTC
CATSRPGLALYNEQFF
>-|TRBJ1-1|-|TRBV4-1|15
TGCGCCAGCAGCCAAGAGGAACTCGGGGGGACTGAAGCTTTCTTT
CASSQEELGGTEAFF
>-|TRBJ2-1|-|TRBV11-2|14
TGTGCCAGCAGCTTAGTGGGAACGGGATTCATGCAGTTCTTC
CASSLVGTGFMQFF
>TRBD1|TRBJ1-2|few|TRBV18|15
TGTGCCAGCTCACCAGGCGCAGGGGGAAGTTATGGCTACACCTTC
CASSPGAGGSYGYTF
>-|TRBJ2-7|-|TRBV7-8|10
TGTGCCAGCAGCTCATACGAGCAGTACTTC
CASSSYEQYF
>TRBD1|TRBJ1-1|-|TRBV6-5|15
TGTGCCAGCAGACCGGGACAGGGTGCGGACACTGAAGCTTTCTTT
CASRPGQGADTEAFF
>TRBD1|TRBJ1-2|-|TRBV11-2|17
TGTGCCAGCAGCTTACTTTCGGGACAGGGGAGGGGATATGGCTACACCTTC
CASSLLSGQGRGYGYTF
>-|TRBJ1-1|-|TRBV3-1/TRBV3-2|11
TGTGCCAGCAGCCGCCGGGGTGAAGCTTTCTTT
CASSRRGEAFF
>-|TRBJ2-7|-|TRBV7-8|11
TGTGCCAGCAGCGAACAGATCGAGCAGTACTTC
CASSEQIEQYF